This T cell receptor beta chain was profiled in a study of blood T cell repertoires in COVID-19. Study processing details: Amplification from reference gene primers served as the basis for estimated nucleated cell counts. Assay: immunoSEQ multiplex PCR; the TCRdb copy retains only in-frame clones and omits some. V, J and clone size derive from that table, while D and trimming were established from the DNA sequence. The sample has 300,000 or so clones; roughly nine tenths are singletons. The V gene end was trimmed by 1 base and the J gene end by 8 bases; junction bases not matched to a gene: 3. Germline V gives CDR1 MNHNY, CDR2 SVGAGI (reference sequence). This CDR3 contains 15 residues.

V is TRBV6-6 and J is TRBJ1-4; TRBD1 matches 11 bases. Sequencing input: PBMCs or T cells enriched from blood (not recorded which). The sequence was obtained from a woman in her twenties or thirties who had recovered from COVID-19. CDR3 in amino acids: CASSYLDRGLEKLFF. Written as DNA, the CDR3 is TGTGCCAGCAGTTACTTGGACAGGGGGCTAGAAAAACTGTTTTTT.